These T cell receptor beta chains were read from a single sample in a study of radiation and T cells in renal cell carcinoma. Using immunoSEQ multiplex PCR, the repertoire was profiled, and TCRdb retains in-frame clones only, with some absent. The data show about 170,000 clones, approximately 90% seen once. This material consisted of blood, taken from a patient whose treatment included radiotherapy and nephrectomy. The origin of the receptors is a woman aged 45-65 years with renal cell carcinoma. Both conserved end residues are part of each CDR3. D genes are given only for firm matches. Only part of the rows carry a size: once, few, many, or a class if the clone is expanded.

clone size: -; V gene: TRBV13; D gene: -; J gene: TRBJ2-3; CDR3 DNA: TGTGCCAGCAGCTTCGGGGTTGGGGATACGCAGTATTTT; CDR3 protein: CASSFGVGDTQYF
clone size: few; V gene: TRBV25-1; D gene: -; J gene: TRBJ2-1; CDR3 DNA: TGTGCCAGCAGTGATTGGCATACAACGTTCTTC; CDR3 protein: CASSDWHTTFF
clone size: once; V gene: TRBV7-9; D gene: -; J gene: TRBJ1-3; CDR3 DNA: TGTGCCAGCAGCTCCAGAGGGCAGAACGGAGGAAACACCATATATTTT; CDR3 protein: CASSSRGQNGGNTIYF
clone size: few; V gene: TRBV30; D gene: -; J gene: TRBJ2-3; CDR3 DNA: TGTGCCTGGAGTGTGTCAGGGTACACAGATACGCAGTATTTT; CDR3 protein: CAWSVSGYTDTQYF
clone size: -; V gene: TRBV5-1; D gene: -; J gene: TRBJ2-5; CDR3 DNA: TGCGCCAGCAGCTTGTATCTGGGCTCCGACCAAGAGACCCAGTACTTC; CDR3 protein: CASSLYLGSDQETQYF
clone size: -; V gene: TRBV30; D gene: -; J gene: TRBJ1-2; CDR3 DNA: TGTGCCTGGACAGGACAGTCCTATGGCTACACCTTC; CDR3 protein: CAWTGQSYGYTF
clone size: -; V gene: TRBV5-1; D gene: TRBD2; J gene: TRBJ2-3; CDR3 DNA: TGCGCCAGCAGCTTGCGGGGGGACACAGATACGCAGTATTTT; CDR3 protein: CASSLRGDTDTQYF
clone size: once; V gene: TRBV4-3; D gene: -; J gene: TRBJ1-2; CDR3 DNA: TGCGCCAGCAGCTTGGACCAGGGAAGGCGATATGGCTACACCTTC; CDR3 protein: CASSLDQGRRYGYTF
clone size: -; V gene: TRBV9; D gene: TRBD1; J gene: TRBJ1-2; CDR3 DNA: TGTGCCAGCAGCCCAAGGACAGGGAGTGGTGGCTACACCTTC; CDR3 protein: CASSPRTGSGGYTF
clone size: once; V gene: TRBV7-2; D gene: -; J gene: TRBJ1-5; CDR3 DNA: TGTGCCAGCAGCTTAGAGAACTTCCCCCAGCATTTT; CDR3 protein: CASSLENFPQHF
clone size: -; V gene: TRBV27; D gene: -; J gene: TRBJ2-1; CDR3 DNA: TGTGCCAGCAGTTCCTCCACGGGCTTTGTCTCCTACAATGAGCAGTTCTTC; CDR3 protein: CASSSSTGFVSYNEQFF
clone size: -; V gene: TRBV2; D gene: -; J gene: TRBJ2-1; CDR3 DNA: TGTGCCAGCAGTGTTGAGGGTGTTAGCTCCTACAATGAGCAGTTCTTC; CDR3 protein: CASSVEGVSSYNEQFF
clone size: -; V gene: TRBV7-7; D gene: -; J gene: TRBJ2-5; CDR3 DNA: TGTGCTAGCAGCTTAGGTGGGGGGGCTCGGGAGACCCAGTACTTC; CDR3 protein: CASSLGGGARETQYF
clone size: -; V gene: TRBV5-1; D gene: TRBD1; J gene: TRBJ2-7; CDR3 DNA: TGCGCCAGCAGCTTGGAAGGGGGCGAAACCCGAGGCACCTACGAGCAGTACTTC; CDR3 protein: CASSLEGGETRGTYEQYF
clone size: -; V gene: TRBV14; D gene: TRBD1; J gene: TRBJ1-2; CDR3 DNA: TGTGCCAGCAGCCAATTTTCAGGGGGCGCGGGTGGCTACACCTTC; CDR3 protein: CASSQFSGGAGGYTF
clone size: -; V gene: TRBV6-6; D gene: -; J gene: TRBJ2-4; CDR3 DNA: TGTGCCAGCAGCCAGGGTGGAGACATTCAGTACTTC; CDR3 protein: CASSQGGDIQYF
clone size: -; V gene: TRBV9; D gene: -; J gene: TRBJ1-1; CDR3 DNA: TGTGCCAGCAGCCCGAGGGGACTGTTGAACACTGAAGCTTTCTTT; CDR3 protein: CASSPRGLLNTEAFF
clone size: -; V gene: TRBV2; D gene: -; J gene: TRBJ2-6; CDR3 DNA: TGTGCCAGCAGCCCTCTAGGCTCTGGGGCCAACGTCCTGACTTTC; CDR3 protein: CASSPLGSGANVLTF
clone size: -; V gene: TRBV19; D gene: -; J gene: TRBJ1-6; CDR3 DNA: TGTGCCAGTAATAGACCGGATGAGGGACCCCTCCACTTT; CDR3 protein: CASNRPDEGPLHF
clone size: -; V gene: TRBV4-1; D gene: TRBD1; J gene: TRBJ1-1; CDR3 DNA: TGCGCCAGCAGCCAAGCGTTGAGGGGGCGAGCCACCCGATACGAAGCTTTCTTT; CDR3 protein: CASSQALRGRATRYEAFF
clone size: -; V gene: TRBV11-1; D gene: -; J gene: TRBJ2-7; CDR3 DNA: TGTGCCAGCAGCCCACGGGACTTCTCCTACGAGCAGTACTTC; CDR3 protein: CASSPRDFSYEQYF